This TCR beta chain is from a study of neurological immune-mediated disorders. The CDR3 is 13 residues long. Trimming stripped 5 bases from V and 7 bases from J, with 11 bases between. The germline V gene encodes CDR1 SGHTA and CDR2 FQGNSA. In this sample, this clonotype turned up many times. MiXCR, applied by TCRdb to the 5' RACE reads, yields one record per CDR3 protein. The data show fewer than 80,000 distinct CDR3 sequences, with 4% to 6% seen just once and 3.4% held by the top ten. Sequenced material: PBMCs. The receptor was derived from a woman aged 45-65 years with multiple sclerosis. The rearrangement uses TRBV7-2 and TRBJ1-4; D is unresolved. The CDR3 DNA follows: TGTGCCAGCAGCAAAGGAGGGAGTGAAAAACTGTTTTTT. Encoded protein: CASSKGGSEKLFF.